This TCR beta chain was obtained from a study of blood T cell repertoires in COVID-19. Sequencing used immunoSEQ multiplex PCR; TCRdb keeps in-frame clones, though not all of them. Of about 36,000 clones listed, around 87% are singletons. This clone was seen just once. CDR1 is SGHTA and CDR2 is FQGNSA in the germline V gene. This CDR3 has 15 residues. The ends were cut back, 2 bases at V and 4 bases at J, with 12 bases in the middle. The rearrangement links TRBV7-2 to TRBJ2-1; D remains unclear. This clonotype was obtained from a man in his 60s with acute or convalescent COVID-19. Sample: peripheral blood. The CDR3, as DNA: TGTGCCAGCAGCTTATTTCGGAGAAGTTACAATGAGCAGTTCTTC. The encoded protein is CASSLFRRSYNEQFF.